The 5 T cell receptor beta chains listed next were all sequenced from one sample in a study of shared clonotypes between healthy human individuals. Positive CCR7 selection of CD45RO-negative cells yielded the naive CD8 cells, and terminally differentiated effector memory CD45RA+ cells were excluded. TCRdb keeps only in-frame clones here, not all; method: immunoSEQ multiplex PCR. The sample lists about 2 million clones, about 95% occurring once. Source material: naive CD8+ T cells sorted from blood. The receptors here all came from a man between 18 and 35 years old in good health.

V usage is TRBV27 and J usage is TRBJ2-1; the match to TRBD2 covers 8 bases. The CDR3 totals 17 residues. Germline V gene data show CDR1 as MNHEY and CDR2 as SMNVEV (reference sequence). V lost 5 bases to trimming and J lost 6 bases; unmatched junction nucleotides: 15. The CDR3 is CASSPSTSEDWGNEQFF. CDR3 nucleotide sequence: TGTGCCAGCAGTCCATCGACTAGCGAGGATTGGGGCAATGAGCAGTTCTTC.

J is TRBJ1-2 and V is TRBV25-1; the match to TRBD1 covers 7 bases. Germline V gene data show CDR1 as MGHDK and CDR2 as SYGVNS. With V trimmed by 2 bases and J by 7 bases, 10 bases remained unmatched. This CDR3 region has 15 residues. The CDR3 spells CASSEVGQGEVGYTF. CDR3 coding DNA: TGTGCCAGCAGTGAAGTAGGGCAGGGGGAAGTTGGCTACACCTTC.

The rearrangement joins TRBV9 to TRBJ2-1, with D perhaps being TRBD1 or TRBD2 (5 bases each). The CDR3 totals 14 residues. CDR1 SGDLS and CDR2 YYNGEE come from the germline V gene. Trimming shortened V by 0 bases and J by 9 bases, and 13 bases separated the two germline ends. This chain's CDR3 is CASSVEGAGGEQFF. DNA for the CDR3: TGTGCCAGCAGCGTAGAAGGCGCTGGGGGTGAGCAGTTCTTC.

The rearrangement uses TRBV6-5 and TRBJ2-3; D is possibly TRBD2 (5 bases). Trimming took off 5 bases at V and 4 bases at J, with 13 bases between the two ends. The CDR3 covers 14 residues. Germline-derived CDR1 and CDR2 are MNHEY and SVGAGI. The CDR3 DNA reads TGTGCCAGCAGTCCCCGGAGAGGGCCAGATACGCAGTATTTT. Translated: CASSPRRGPDTQYF.

This rearrangement joins TRBV11-2 to TRBJ2-3, with TRBD1 matching over 9 bases. Germline CDR1 and CDR2: SGHAT and FQNNGV. The CDR3 is 17 residues long. J gave up 1 base and V 5 bases, and 10 bases lay outside the gene matches. In nucleotides, the CDR3 is TGTGCCAGCAGCCCCCCACCGGACAGGGGCGGCACAGATACGCAGTATTTT. This codes for CASSPPPDRGGTDTQYF.